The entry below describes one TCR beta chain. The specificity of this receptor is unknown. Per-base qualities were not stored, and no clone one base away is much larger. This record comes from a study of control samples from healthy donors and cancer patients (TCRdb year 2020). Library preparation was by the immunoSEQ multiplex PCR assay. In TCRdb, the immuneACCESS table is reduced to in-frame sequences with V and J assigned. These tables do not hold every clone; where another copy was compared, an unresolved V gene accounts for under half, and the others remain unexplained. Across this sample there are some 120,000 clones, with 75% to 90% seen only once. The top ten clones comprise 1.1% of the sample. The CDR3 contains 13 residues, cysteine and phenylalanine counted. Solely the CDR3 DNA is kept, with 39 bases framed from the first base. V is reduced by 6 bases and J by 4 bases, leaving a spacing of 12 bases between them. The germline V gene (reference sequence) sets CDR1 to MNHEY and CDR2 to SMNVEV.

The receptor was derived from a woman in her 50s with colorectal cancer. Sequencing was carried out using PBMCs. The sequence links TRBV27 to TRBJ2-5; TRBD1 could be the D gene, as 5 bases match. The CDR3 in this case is CASSPTRAETQYF. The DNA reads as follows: TGTGCCAGCAGCCCCACCAGGGCAGAGACCCAGTACTTC.